The text below deals with one TCR beta chain. Researchers ran the PCR with 60 Vbeta and 13 Jbeta primers. Generated by immunoSEQ multiplex PCR, the TCRdb table keeps only in-frame clones and is missing some. The sample comprises some 110,000 clones, over 65% of which are singletons, and about 1.8% rests with the top ten. The sample belongs to a study of cytomegalovirus exposure and HLA in healthy donors. This CDR3 contains 14 residues. The germline CDR1 and CDR2 sequences are MNHNS and SASEGT. V was trimmed by 7 bases and J by 1 base, leaving 10 bases between them. The sequencing sample was made of PBMCs. The sequence derives from a man aged 50-59 years in good health and CMV-seronegative. The V and J genes are TRBV6-1 and TRBJ2-2; D not certain. The CDR3 DNA follows: TGTGCCAGCATCTTGAATAGGAACACCGGGGAGCTGTTTTTT. Protein sequence: CASILNRNTGELFF.